The clone carrying this TCR beta chain was recorded once. The antigen remains undetermined. This entry is derived from a study of cytomegalovirus exposure and HLA in healthy donors. Overall study findings and caveats: Follow-up analysis seemed to connect common viral pathogens with several of the most significant clusters identified.

V was pared by 0 bases and J by 7 bases, with 10 bases between. CDR1 and CDR2 (germline): SGHRS, YFSETQ. This CDR3 is built from 14 residues. It was healthy bone marrow donors who served as donors. PCR primers comprised 60 Vbeta and 13 Jbeta primers. The assay was immunoSEQ multiplex PCR, and TCRdb's table has in-frame clones only and misses some. This table holds roughly 190,000 clones, 79% found once. Sequencing was performed on PBMCs. The chain recombines TRBV5-1 with TRBJ1-4; unclear D gene. The sequence was obtained from a woman between 50 and 59 years old in good health and CMV-seronegative. For the CDR3, the DNA is TGCGCCAGCAGCTTGGGGCCAGGAGGTGAAAAACTGTTTTTT. It codes for CASSLGPGGEKLFF.